The 13 T cell receptor beta chains given below trace back to one sample, sequenced in a study of graft-versus-host responses after intestinal transplantation. Profiling relied on immunoSEQ multiplex PCR, and the TCRdb table lists in-frame clones only, not all of them. The sample includes more than 65,000 clones, 70% to 90% of them seen just once. No antigens are known for them. The starting material was unstimulated CD4+ T cells sorted from spleen or lymph node cells, obtained before intestinal transplant. These receptors came from a human donor who received an intestinal transplant.

The V gene is TRBV19, the J gene TRBJ1-6; a weak D match, TRBD1 (6 bases). This CDR3 region has 18 residues. Looked up from germline, CDR1 is LNHDA and CDR2 is SQIVND (reference sequence). The ends were cut back, 3 bases at V and 0 bases at J, with 15 bases in the middle. The CDR3 loop is CASSITGKVDSYNSPLHF. The CDR3, as DNA: TGTGCCAGTAGTATTACAGGGAAAGTGGACTCCTATAATTCACCCCTCCACTTT.

The chain couples TRBV4-1 to TRBJ1-3; maybe TRBD1 (6 bases). CDR1 and CDR2 from the germline V gene are MGHRA and YSYEKL. Trimming took off 4 bases at V and 4 bases at J, with 14 bases between the two ends. This CDR3 is built from 15 residues. CDR3 bases: TGCGCCAGCAGCCTCATTACAGGGCAAGGAAACACCATATATTTT. It specifies CASSLITGQGNTIYF.

The chain has TRBV11-2 and TRBJ2-3, with 15 positions matching TRBD2. The CDR3 contains 18 residues. V dropped 5 bases and J dropped 3; count of bases not matched to a gene: 9. Germline loops: CDR1 SGHAT, CDR2 FQNNGV. This CDR3 reads CASSRLLGLAGGTDTQYF. CDR3 in DNA: TGTGCCAGCAGCCGGCTCCTCGGACTAGCGGGAGGGACAGATACGCAGTATTTT.

The DNA of the CDR3 is TGTGCCACCAGCACCGGGACAGGGGGCGAAGACGACCAGCCCCAGCATTTT. Translating it yields CATSTGTGGEDDQPQHF. V is TRBV15 and J is TRBJ1-5; 12 bases align to TRBD1. The ends lost 4 bases at V and 7 bases at J; junction bases unmatched: 11. Germline values: CDR1 LNHNV, CDR2 YYDKDF (reference sequence). CDR3 length: 17 amino acids.

The chain combines TRBV6-5 with TRBJ2-5, with a weak D call TRBD1 (6 bases). Germline V gene sequence: CDR1 MNHEY, CDR2 SVGAGI. The CDR3 is 15 residues long. V dropped 0 bases and J dropped 3 bases, with 11 bases sitting between them. The CDR3: CASSYSGAPKETQYF. The DNA of the CDR3 is TGTGCCAGCAGTTACTCGGGGGCTCCAAAAGAGACCCAGTACTTC.

The sample holds a few counts of this clone. V and J are TRBV6-1 and TRBJ1-5; no firm D call. Trimming took off 5 bases at V and 5 bases at J, with 7 bases between the two ends. The CDR3 runs 12 residues. Germline V gives CDR1 MNHNS, CDR2 SASEGT. The CDR3 here is CASSPQDQPQHF. The CDR3 DNA follows: TGTGCCAGCAGTCCTCAGGATCAGCCCCAGCATTTT.

This sequence joins TRBV6-1 and TRBJ2-3; D is unresolved. The ends were cut back, 8 bases at V and 1 base at J, with 16 bases in the middle. The CDR3 has 15 residues. The germline V gene encodes CDR1 MNHNS and CDR2 SASEGT. The CDR3 region is CASDLILAGTDTQYF. The CDR3 DNA sequence: TGTGCCAGCGACTTAATATTGGCGGGCACAGATACGCAGTATTTT.

The V and J genes are TRBV28 and TRBJ2-5; TRBD1 agrees at 10 bases. V shed 3 bases, J shed 4 bases, and the junction held 5 bases outside the gene matches. Germline CDR1 MDHEN, CDR2 SYDVKM. The CDR3 is made up of 15 amino acids. The CDR3 sequence: CASSFRTGGSETQYF. CDR3 DNA: TGTGCCAGCAGTTTTAGGACAGGGGGATCAGAGACCCAGTACTTC.

The chain recombines TRBV30 with TRBJ1-5, with D unresolved. This CDR3 spans 13 amino acids. Germline V gene lookup returns CDR1 GTSNPN and CDR2 SVGIG (reference sequence). V lost 3 bases and J 5 bases, leaving 11 bases between the germline ends. CDR3 amino acids: CAWRNSVDQPQHF. The CDR3 nucleotides are TGTGCCTGGAGAAACAGTGTTGATCAGCCCCAGCATTTT.

CDR3 DNA sequence: TGTGCCAGCAGCTTAGAAGGGACAGGCACTGAAAAACTGTTTTTT. It specifies CASSLEGTGTEKLFF. The chain employs TRBV7-9 and TRBJ1-4; 8 bases match TRBD1. V lost 1 base to trimming and J lost 7 bases; unmatched junction nucleotides: 5. Germline V gene data show CDR1 as SEHNR and CDR2 as FQNEAQ (reference sequence). The length of the CDR3 is 15 residues.

The J gene is TRBJ2-7, the V gene TRBV7-2; TRBD2 aligns across 9 bases. The CDR3 sequence is 17 residues long. The J segment lost 6 bases and the V segment lost 1 base, leaving 13 bases of the junction unmatched. Germline V gene lookup returns CDR1 SGHTA and CDR2 FQGNSA. CDR3 amino acids: CASSLGPRAGGPGEQYF. The CDR3 bases are TGTGCCAGCAGCTTAGGGCCAAGGGCGGGAGGGCCGGGCGAGCAGTACTTC.

V gene TRBV6-1 combines with J gene TRBJ1-5; D call uncertain. The CDR3 length is 12 residues. V was trimmed by 2 bases and J by 9 bases, leaving 8 bases between them. Germline-derived CDR1 and CDR2 are MNHNS and SASEGT. CDR3 in DNA: TGTGCCAGCAGTGAATCGCGGGGGCCCCAGCATTTT. It specifies CASSESRGPQHF.

The chain recombines TRBV28 with TRBJ1-6; no clear D. CDR1 is MDHEN, CDR2 SYDVKM, per germline. V shed 2 bases and J shed 14 bases, with 7 bases lying between them. The CDR3 has 11 residues. Here the CDR3 DNA reads TGTGCCAGCAGTTTAAGAGGGACCCTCCACTTT. It is translated as CASSLRGTLHF.